This T cell receptor (beta chain) was retrieved from a study of blood T cells in healthy people across ages. Study outcomes and limitations: Percentage of naive T cells showed a strong correlation with TCR beta diversity. Whereas aged donors had fewer naive CD4+ cells, long-lived donors had more of them and higher diversity.

Primed by a sample-barcoded 5' primer and a J-beta primer mix, a second PCR proceeded for 7 to 11 cycles. A 12-random-nucleotide template-switch adaptor tagged each cDNA molecule. A single record per CDR3 protein comes from TCRdb applying MiXCR to the 5' RACE reads. The sample records about a million distinct CDR3 sequences, around two fifths being singletons. The length of the CDR3 is 14 residues. The germline V gene encodes CDR1 MNHEY and CDR2 SMNVEV (reference sequence). V shed 6 bases and J shed 4 bases, with 15 bases lying between them. For this clonotype: The antigen remains unidentified.

The V gene is TRBV27, the J gene TRBJ1-1; D uncertain. Sequenced sample: blood. The clonotype was recovered from a man aged 18-30 years in good health. In DNA, the CDR3 is TGTGCCAGCAGGCCGAACGGAGTGGGCACTGAAGCTTTCTTT. Its translation is CASRPNGVGTEAFF.